This TCR beta chain was observed in a study of technical replicates of blood from a few donors. TCRdb's table, derived via immunoSEQ multiplex PCR, lists solely in-frame clones and lacks some. The table lists some 74,000 clones, just under 95% of them singletons. Between the trimmed V and J ends, which lost 4 bases and 9 bases, there was a span of 13 bases. This CDR3 contains 14 residues. Germline CDR1 is MNHEY and CDR2 is SVGAGI. The rearrangement links TRBV6-5 to TRBJ2-6; a possible D gene is TRBD1 (5 bases). Sequencing was carried out using T cells isolated from PBMCs. This receptor was identified in a human donor in good health. In nucleotides, the CDR3 is TGTGCCAGCAGTTCCGGCAGGGAAGTCAACGTCCTGACTTTC. Translated, it gives CASSSGREVNVLTF.